Each of the 22 T cell receptor beta chains below was sequenced from the same sample in a study of T cells after yellow fever vaccination. TCRdb re-called the 5' RACE reads with MiXCR, one entry per CDR3 protein. This table holds 500,000 to 650,000 distinct CDR3 sequences, 10% to 15% found once. The material sequenced was PBMCs, taken on the day of the yellow fever booster vaccination. Receptor source: a man younger than 45 who received the YFV17D yellow fever vaccine.

V is TRBV4-1 and J is TRBJ1-2; TRBD1 matches 8 bases. V gave up 4 bases and J gave up 3 bases; unmatched junction bases: 4. The CDR3 is 14 amino acids. The germline V gene has CDR1 MGHRA and CDR2 YSYEKL. CDR3 bases: TGCGCCAGCAGCCGAGCAGGGGGCGACTATGGCTACACCTTC. Translated, it gives CASSRAGGDYGYTF.

A few counts support this clonotype. The chain links TRBV9 to TRBJ2-2; D uncertain. The CDR3 totals 14 residues. Germline CDR1 is SGDLS and CDR2 is YYNGEE. Deletions cut 4 bases from V and 3 bases from J, with 10 bases between. The CDR3 here is CASSPNLHTGELFF. The CDR3 region has the DNA TGTGCCAGCAGCCCTAACCTCCACACCGGGGAGCTGTTTTTT.

V usage is TRBV4-2 and J usage is TRBJ1-5; D not certain. Germline values: CDR1 LGHNA, CDR2 YNFKEQ. The V and J ends lost 4 bases and 7 bases respectively, with 14 bases between them. The length of the CDR3 is 14 residues. CDR3 bases: TGTGCCAGCAGCCCGGGCTCGGCTGGGCAGCCCCAGCATTTT. This sequence encodes CASSPGSAGQPQHF.

This clonotype has only a few counts. CDR3 bases: TGTGCCAGCAGGGACAGCTGGGGGGTCGGGGAGCTGTTTTTT. It yields the protein CASRDSWGVGELFF. The chain uses TRBV12-3 or TRBV12-4 and TRBJ2-2, with D tentatively TRBD1 or TRBD2 (6 bases each). The CDR3 sequence is 14 residues long. The germline V and J ends were trimmed by 6 bases and 7 bases, with 15 bases remaining between them.

The chain joins TRBV20-1 to TRBJ2-5; D possibly uses TRBD1 or TRBD2 (5 bases each). CDR1 and CDR2 from the germline V gene are DFQATT and SNEGSKA (reference sequence). This CDR3 spans 13 amino acids. V gave up 1 base and J gave up 4 bases, with 10 bases separating them. The CDR3 DNA reads TGCAGTGCTAGAGCGGCAGGGAGAGAGACCCAGTACTTC. It codes for CSARAAGRETQYF.

The rearrangement links TRBV12-3 or TRBV12-4 to TRBJ2-7; D is possibly TRBD1 or TRBD2 (5 bases each). Between the trimmed V and J ends, which lost 3 bases and 4 bases, there was a span of 16 bases. The CDR3 is made up of 15 amino acids. CDR3 nucleotides: TGTGCCAGCAGTTTTGGGGTCCCGAGGGGTTACGAGCAGTACTTC. Translated: CASSFGVPRGYEQYF.

The chain links TRBV20-1 to TRBJ2-7; D uncertain. CDR1 and CDR2 (germline): DFQATT, SNEGSKA (reference sequence). Trimming cost V 0 bases and J 5 bases, with 8 bases left between them. The CDR3 loop spans 12 amino acids. The CDR3 DNA reads as TGCAGTGCTAGAGATCTGGGAAACGAGCAGTACTTC. This gives the protein CSARDLGNEQYF.

A few counts support this clonotype. The chain couples TRBV6-1 to TRBJ2-3; 7 nucleotides align to TRBD2. The CDR3 is made up of 17 amino acids. Germline-derived CDR1 and CDR2 are MNHNS and SASEGT. Trimming removed 6 bases from V and 0 bases from J; junction bases left unmatched: 12. DNA of the CDR3: TGTGCCAGCAGAAAGGCACTAGCGCCCGCTAGCACAGATACGCAGTATTTT. It yields the protein CASRKALAPASTDTQYF.

This clonotype was observed a few times. This rearrangement joins TRBV6-1 to TRBJ1-2; D gene uncertain. Trimming took off 3 bases at V and 4 bases at J, with 9 bases between the two ends. CDR1 is MNHNS, CDR2 SASEGT, per germline. CDR3 length equals 13 residues. The CDR3 DNA reads as TGTGCCAGCAGTGATAGGGCTTCCTATGGCTACACCTTC. It specifies CASSDRASYGYTF.

The chain couples TRBV18 to TRBJ2-2, with TRBD2 matching 9 bases. The trim removed 5 bases at V and 2 bases at J, leaving 9 bases unmatched. The germline V gene encodes CDR1 KGHSH and CDR2 LQKENI. This CDR3 contains 17 residues. CDR3 amino acids: CASSILAGFLNTGELFF. As DNA, the CDR3 is TGTGCCAGCTCAATCCTAGCGGGATTCCTTAACACCGGGGAGCTGTTTTTT.

CDR3 coding DNA: TGTGCCAGCAGTGAAGTTGAGCGGGAGCTCGGTGAGCAGTTCTTC. Translated, it gives CASSEVERELGEQFF. The chain combines TRBV6-4 with TRBJ2-1, with 8 nucleotides matching TRBD2. The CDR3 consists of 15 residues. Germline V gene sequence: CDR1 MRHNA, CDR2 SNTAGT. Unmatched junction bases numbered 10, after V lost 3 bases and J lost 9 bases.

The sample holds a few counts of this clonotype. The V gene is TRBV29-1, the J gene TRBJ2-5; perhaps TRBD2 as D (5 bases). Deletions cut 0 bases from V and 0 bases from J, with 11 bases between. This CDR3 is built from 15 residues. Germline CDR1 is SQVTM and CDR2 is ANQGSEA. The CDR3: CSVEEEEGNQETQYF. CDR3 coding DNA: TGCAGCGTTGAAGAGGAAGAGGGCAACCAAGAGACCCAGTACTTC.

The genes are TRBV11-1 and TRBJ2-1; perhaps TRBD1 as D (5 bases). V was cut by 1 base and J by 0 bases, with 16 bases left in between. CDR3 size: 18 residues. CDR1 and CDR2 (germline): SGHAT, FQDESV (reference sequence). CDR3 DNA: TGTGCCAGCAGCTTAGTTCCAGCGAAGGGGATCTCCTACAATGAGCAGTTCTTC. This gives the protein CASSLVPAKGISYNEQFF.

The rearrangement joins TRBV5-6 to TRBJ1-4; possible D gene TRBD1, 6 bases. CDR1 is SGHDT, CDR2 YYEEEE, per germline. This CDR3 is built from 15 residues. With 5 bases removed from V and 6 bases from J, the gap between germline ends came to 17 bases. CDR3 DNA sequence: TGTGCCAGCAGGGAGACCGGGACATTGGATGAAAAACTGTTTTTT. This codes for CASRETGTLDEKLFF.

This clonotype has only a few counts. The gene calls are TRBV20-1 and TRBJ2-5; perhaps TRBD2 as D (6 bases). Germline CDR1 reads DFQATT; CDR2 reads SNEGSKA (reference sequence). With 5 bases removed from V and 5 bases from J, the gap between germline ends came to 24 bases. CDR3 length: 16 amino acids. The CDR3 loop reads CSARTVAETNWETQYF. The CDR3 bases are TGCAGTGCTCGTACGGTAGCGGAGACCAACTGGGAGACCCAGTACTTC.

This clonotype has more than one count but fewer than ten. V and J are TRBV4-3 and TRBJ2-2; 13 nucleotides line up with TRBD2. V shed 1 base and J 7 bases; nucleotides not matched to a gene: 6. CDR1 and CDR2 (germline): LGHNA, YSLEER. The CDR3 is 17 residues long. The CDR3 DNA is TGCGCCAGCAGCCAAGGACCGGGACTAGCGGGGCGCGGGGAGCTGTTTTTT. Translating it yields CASSQGPGLAGRGELFF.

This clonotype was seen more than once but under ten times. The chain couples TRBV11-2 to TRBJ2-7, with 12 nucleotides matching TRBD2. V shed 3 bases, J shed 2 bases, and the junction held 8 bases outside the gene matches. Looked up from germline, CDR1 is SGHAT and CDR2 is FQNNGV. The CDR3 contains 17 residues. The CDR3 DNA reads as TGTGCCAGCAGCTTGAGTCTAGCGGGAGGGCCGCCCTACGAGCAGTACTTC. Encoded protein: CASSLSLAGGPPYEQYF.

The rearrangement uses TRBV5-1 and TRBJ2-1, with D possibly being TRBD1 (6 bases). CDR1 and CDR2 (germline): SGHRS, YFSETQ. The CDR3 is 15 amino acids. Trimming pared 6 bases from V and 3 bases from J, leaving 16 bases between. The CDR3 loop is CASTERGGNYNEQFF. The DNA of the CDR3 is TGCGCCAGCACCGAGAGAGGGGGAAACTACAATGAGCAGTTCTTC.

This clonotype was recorded at least ten times. The V and J genes are TRBV4-2 and TRBJ2-5, with D unresolved. CDR1 is LGHNA, CDR2 YNFKEQ, per germline. This CDR3 region has 14 residues. V was shortened by 4 bases and J by 1 base, with 10 bases between the two germline ends. The chain's CDR3 is CASSPTAIQETQYF. DNA of the CDR3: TGTGCCAGCAGCCCCACGGCAATCCAAGAGACCCAGTACTTC.

The V call is TRBV24-1, the J call TRBJ2-5; 7 bases are a match to TRBD2. The CDR3 sequence is 15 residues long. Germline V gene data show CDR1 as KGHDR and CDR2 as SFDVKD. Losses at the gene ends were 4 bases for V and 5 bases for J; bases not matched to a gene: 9. CDR3 region: CATSEGLAVVETQYF. In DNA, the CDR3 is TGTGCCACCAGTGAAGGGCTAGCGGTAGTGGAGACCCAGTACTTC.

The genes are TRBV24-1 and TRBJ2-1, with D maybe TRBD2 (6 bases). In germline, CDR1 is KGHDR, CDR2 SFDVKD. V lost 3 bases and J lost 8, with 16 bases in between. The CDR3 has 15 residues. CDR3 protein: CATSDPGAEGYEQFF. The DNA of the CDR3 is TGTGCCACCAGTGATCCGGGAGCCGAGGGATATGAGCAGTTCTTC.

The J gene is TRBJ1-5, the V gene TRBV13, with D tentatively TRBD1 (6 bases). Trimming shortened V by 6 bases and J by 9 bases, and 15 bases separated the two germline ends. Per germline, CDR1 PRHDT and CDR2 FYEKMQ (reference sequence). This CDR3 contains 13 residues. DNA of the CDR3: TGTGCCAGCAGTAGGGGGGGGGGCAGGCCCCAGCATTTT. Its protein product is CASSRGGGRPQHF.